This is a list of T cell receptor beta chains from one sample in a study of cytomegalovirus exposure and HLA in healthy donors. The repertoire was sequenced with immunoSEQ multiplex PCR; TCRdb's copy has only in-frame clones and lacks some. The profile shows tens of thousands of clones, 95% of them singletons. The sample taken for sequencing was PBMCs. These receptor sequences come from a woman under 30 in good health and CMV-seropositive. Each CDR3 is given with its conserved first and last residue. Each record gives: J gene, D gene, V gene, clone size, CDR3 protein, CDR3 DNA. D genes are given only for firm matches. Clone size appears in some rows only: once, few, many, or a class for an expanded clone.

j_call: TRBJ2-3; d_call: .; v_call: TRBV19; clone_size: .; cdr3_aa: CASTNGGRKTDTQYF; cdr3_nt: TGTGCCAGTACCAATGGAGGCCGGAAAACAGATACGCAGTATTTT
j_call: TRBJ1-5; d_call: TRBD1; v_call: TRBV5-6; clone_size: .; cdr3_aa: CASSLGTGSRPQHF; cdr3_nt: TGTGCCAGCAGCTTAGGGACAGGCAGCAGGCCCCAGCATTTT
j_call: TRBJ1-1; d_call: .; v_call: TRBV5-1; clone_size: .; cdr3_aa: CASSLDGTEAFF; cdr3_nt: TGCGCCAGCAGCTTGGACGGCACTGAAGCTTTCTTT
j_call: TRBJ1-3; d_call: TRBD1; v_call: TRBV7-2; clone_size: .; cdr3_aa: CASSLRTGTSGNTIYF; cdr3_nt: TGTGCCAGCAGCTTGCGGACAGGGACCTCTGGAAACACCATATATTTT
j_call: TRBJ2-2; d_call: TRBD2; v_call: TRBV5-4; clone_size: .; cdr3_aa: CASSYSAGGTGELFF; cdr3_nt: TGTGCCAGCAGCTATTCGGCGGGAGGGACCGGGGAGCTGTTTTTT
j_call: TRBJ2-6; d_call: .; v_call: TRBV29-1; clone_size: .; cdr3_aa: CSVLGDSSGANVLTF; cdr3_nt: TGCAGCGTCTTAGGGGACTCGTCTGGGGCCAACGTCCTGACTTTC
j_call: TRBJ1-5; d_call: .; v_call: TRBV21-1; clone_size: .; cdr3_aa: CASTRRDFSNQPQHF; cdr3_nt: TGTGCCAGCACCCGAAGAGATTTTAGCAATCAGCCCCAGCATTTT
j_call: TRBJ2-3; d_call: .; v_call: TRBV2; clone_size: .; cdr3_aa: CASSERSGSTDTQYF; cdr3_nt: TGTGCCAGCAGTGAGAGGTCCGGTAGCACAGATACGCAGTATTTT
j_call: TRBJ2-5; d_call: TRBD1; v_call: TRBV7-9; clone_size: once; cdr3_aa: CASNALGQGRETQYF; cdr3_nt: TGTGCCAGCAACGCGCTGGGACAGGGGAGAGAGACCCAGTACTTC
j_call: TRBJ2-1; d_call: .; v_call: TRBV7-7; clone_size: .; cdr3_aa: CASSLDRENEQFF; cdr3_nt: TGTGCTAGCAGCTTGGACAGAGAAAATGAGCAGTTCTTC
j_call: TRBJ2-1; d_call: .; v_call: TRBV27; clone_size: once; cdr3_aa: CASSLGGNEQFF; cdr3_nt: TGTGCCAGCAGTTTAGGGGGGAATGAGCAGTTCTTC
j_call: TRBJ2-7; d_call: .; v_call: TRBV29-1; clone_size: once; cdr3_aa: CSVAPSHGYEQYF; cdr3_nt: TGCAGCGTTGCCCCCTCCCACGGCTACGAGCAGTACTTC
j_call: TRBJ1-2; d_call: .; v_call: TRBV6-5; clone_size: .; cdr3_aa: CASSYEGFGYGYTF; cdr3_nt: TGTGCCAGCAGTTACGAGGGTTTCGGCTATGGCTACACCTTC
j_call: TRBJ2-7; d_call: .; v_call: TRBV28; clone_size: .; cdr3_aa: CASCREYEQYF; cdr3_nt: TGTGCCAGCTGCCGGGAGTACGAGCAGTACTTC
j_call: TRBJ2-7; d_call: .; v_call: TRBV6-5; clone_size: .; cdr3_aa: CASSYDRGSYEQYF; cdr3_nt: TGTGCCAGCAGTTACGACCGGGGGAGCTACGAGCAGTACTTC
j_call: TRBJ1-2; d_call: TRBD1; v_call: TRBV28; clone_size: once; cdr3_aa: CASRDRGLFNYGYTF; cdr3_nt: TGTGCCAGCAGAGACAGGGGGCTCTTTAACTATGGCTACACCTTC
j_call: TRBJ1-4; d_call: TRBD1; v_call: TRBV5-1; clone_size: .; cdr3_aa: CASSLSRQGNEKLFF; cdr3_nt: TGCGCCAGCAGCTTGTCGAGACAGGGTAATGAAAAACTGTTTTTT
j_call: TRBJ2-7; d_call: .; v_call: TRBV28; clone_size: .; cdr3_aa: CASTTTYEQYF; cdr3_nt: TGTGCCAGCACCACTACCTACGAGCAGTACTTC
j_call: TRBJ2-1; d_call: .; v_call: TRBV29-1; clone_size: .; cdr3_aa: CSVEDPRFREQFF; cdr3_nt: TGCAGCGTTGAAGATCCGAGGTTTAGGGAGCAGTTCTTC
j_call: TRBJ1-1; d_call: .; v_call: TRBV28; clone_size: .; cdr3_aa: CASSWIGGNTEAFF; cdr3_nt: TGTGCCAGCAGCTGGATCGGGGGGAACACTGAAGCTTTCTTT
j_call: TRBJ2-5; d_call: .; v_call: TRBV2; clone_size: .; cdr3_aa: CASNPRGLQETQYF; cdr3_nt: TGTGCCAGCAATCCCCGAGGACTCCAAGAGACCCAGTACTTC
j_call: TRBJ2-7; d_call: .; v_call: TRBV7-7; clone_size: .; cdr3_aa: CASSPRGIQSSYEQYF; cdr3_nt: TGTGCCAGCAGTCCGAGGGGGATTCAGAGCTCCTACGAGCAGTACTTC
j_call: TRBJ2-2; d_call: .; v_call: TRBV7-2; clone_size: .; cdr3_aa: CASSPRQPNTGELFF; cdr3_nt: TGTGCCAGCAGCCCAAGACAGCCCAACACCGGGGAGCTGTTTTTT
j_call: TRBJ1-3; d_call: .; v_call: TRBV28; clone_size: .; cdr3_aa: CATMDSSGNTIYF; cdr3_nt: TGTGCCACCATGGACAGCTCTGGAAACACCATATATTTT
j_call: TRBJ2-7; d_call: .; v_call: TRBV6-1; clone_size: .; cdr3_aa: CASREGAPTSEQYF; cdr3_nt: TGTGCCAGCAGGGAGGGGGCTCCAACTTCGGAGCAGTACTTC
j_call: TRBJ2-3; d_call: TRBD2; v_call: TRBV5-1; clone_size: once; cdr3_aa: CASSLGLAGISTDTQYF; cdr3_nt: TGCGCCAGCAGCTTGGGACTAGCGGGGATTAGCACAGATACGCAGTATTTT
j_call: TRBJ1-2; d_call: .; v_call: TRBV2; clone_size: .; cdr3_aa: CASREGSYGYTF; cdr3_nt: TGTGCCAGCAGGGAGGGGAGCTATGGCTACACCTTC
j_call: TRBJ1-3; d_call: TRBD1; v_call: TRBV6-5; clone_size: .; cdr3_aa: CASTDRVGNTIYF; cdr3_nt: TGTGCCAGCACCGACAGGGTTGGAAACACCATATATTTT
j_call: TRBJ2-1; d_call: .; v_call: TRBV7-7; clone_size: .; cdr3_aa: CASSPTALEKGKQFF; cdr3_nt: TGTGCTAGCAGCCCAACAGCTCTAGAAAAGGGGAAGCAGTTCTTC
j_call: TRBJ1-5; d_call: TRBD1; v_call: TRBV18; clone_size: .; cdr3_aa: CASSRSQGDHQPQHF; cdr3_nt: TGTGCCAGCTCACGATCTCAGGGGGACCATCAGCCCCAGCATTTT
j_call: TRBJ1-5; d_call: .; v_call: TRBV5-5; clone_size: .; cdr3_aa: CASSGREGSGQPQHF; cdr3_nt: TGTGCCAGCAGCGGTCGGGAGGGGTCGGGGCAGCCCCAGCATTTT
j_call: TRBJ1-4; d_call: .; v_call: TRBV6-6; clone_size: .; cdr3_aa: CASSYTSNEKLFF; cdr3_nt: TGTGCCAGCAGTTACACCAGTAATGAAAAACTGTTTTTT